These 8 T cell receptor beta chains share one sample of origin, sequenced in a study of cytomegalovirus exposure and HLA in healthy donors. The PCR contained 60 Vbeta and 13 Jbeta primers. The method was immunoSEQ multiplex PCR; TCRdb's version includes in-frame clones alone and lacks a portion of them. The table records around 120,000 clones, over 15% of them present only once. The sample was PBMCs. These receptors were taken from a young woman in good health and CMV-seronegative.

This clone was observed a handful of times. The chain joins TRBV18 to TRBJ2-3; TRBD2 matches at 7 bases. Germline CDR1 and CDR2: KGHSH and LQKENI. After removal of 2 bases from V and 6 bases from J, the junction contained 5 bases not matched to a gene. CDR3 length equals 14 residues. CDR3 in amino acids: CASSPYREGDTQYF. CDR3 coding DNA: TGTGCCAGCTCACCATATAGGGAGGGCGATACGCAGTATTTT.

The chain has TRBV6-1 and TRBJ2-7, with D tentatively TRBD1 (6 bases). The germline CDR1 and CDR2 sequences are MNHNS and SASEGT. With 11 bases removed from V and 3 bases from J, the gap between germline ends came to 17 bases. The CDR3 runs to 13 residues. This CDR3 reads CAGGQPTHYEQYF. Here the CDR3 DNA reads TGTGCCGGAGGACAGCCAACCCACTACGAGCAGTACTTC.

This clone was recorded a few times. CDR3 amino acids: CASSPGLAGYTQYF. The CDR3, as DNA: TGTGCCAGCAGCCCCGGACTAGCGGGATATACGCAGTATTTT. The rearrangement links TRBV9 to TRBJ2-3; 12 bases agree with TRBD2. The CDR3 has 14 amino acids. Germline V CDR1 and CDR2: SGDLS, YYNGEE. J gave up 7 bases and V 4 bases, and 4 bases lay outside the gene matches.

This clone was found a few times. The CDR3 loop reads CASSLGQVRMAFF. The CDR3 nucleotides read TGTGCCAGCAGTTTAGGACAGGTTCGTATGGCTTTCTTT. The V gene is TRBV28, the J gene TRBJ1-1; 7 bases match TRBD1. Germline CDR1 is MDHEN and CDR2 is SYDVKM. The CDR3 loop spans 13 amino acids. V was clipped by 2 bases and J by 11 bases; unmatched bases: 8.

The genes are TRBV6-5 and TRBJ2-5; 7 bases are a match to TRBD2. The length of the CDR3 is 15 residues. In germline, CDR1 is MNHEY, CDR2 SVGAGI. Trimming removed 6 bases from V and 3 bases from J; junction bases left unmatched: 10. For the CDR3, the DNA is TGTGCCAGCAGACGCCCGGGACTACCAAAAGAGACCCAGTACTTC. It yields the protein CASRRPGLPKETQYF.

This clone was counted between two and nine times. The gene calls are TRBV28 and TRBJ1-3; D is undetermined. The CDR3 has 12 residues. The germline V and J ends were trimmed by 4 bases and 8 bases, with 9 bases remaining between them. Germline loops: CDR1 MDHEN, CDR2 SYDVKM. The DNA of the CDR3 is TGTGCCAGCAGTTCGCCCCCGGACACCATATATTTT. Translating gives CASSSPPDTIYF.

The chain combines TRBV6-5 with TRBJ2-7; 8 nucleotides match TRBD1. V shed 5 bases and J 2 bases; nucleotides not matched to a gene: 5. The CDR3 has 14 residues. The germline CDR1 and CDR2 sequences are MNHEY and SVGAGI. CDR3 in amino acids: CASSNGQGPYEQYF. DNA of the CDR3: TGTGCCAGCAGTAATGGACAGGGACCCTACGAGCAGTACTTC.

This clone occurred a few times. This chain joins TRBV19 and TRBJ1-1, with a weak D call TRBD1 (5 bases). Germline V gene sequence: CDR1 LNHDA, CDR2 SQIVND (reference sequence). V was pared by 7 bases and J by 11 bases, with 14 bases between. The CDR3 length is 11 residues. CDR3 protein: CASTGGLGAFF. The CDR3, as DNA: TGTGCCAGTACGGGGGGATTGGGGGCTTTCTTT.